These 26 T cell receptor beta chains were all obtained from the same sample, sequenced in a study of cytomegalovirus exposure and HLA in healthy donors. The PCR made use of 60 Vbeta and 13 Jbeta primers. Clones were sequenced by immunoSEQ multiplex PCR, and TCRdb holds only the in-frame ones, with some missing. The top ten clones hold roughly 4.1% of a sample with around 160,000 clones, approximately 67% of them seen once. Sample: PBMCs. The receptors shown here come from a woman aged 18-30 years in good health and CMV-seropositive.

This clone was recorded a few times. This rearrangement joins TRBV10-3 to TRBJ1-5, with 8 bases aligning to TRBD1. Losses at the gene ends were 10 bases for V and 0 bases for J; bases not matched to a gene: 11. CDR3 length equals 16 residues. CDR1 and CDR2 from the germline V gene are ENHRY and SYGVKD. This CDR3 reads CATSAWTGYSNQPQHF. DNA for the CDR3: TGTGCCACGTCAGCTTGGACAGGGTATAGCAATCAGCCCCAGCATTTT.

The chain has TRBV27 and TRBJ2-5; D perhaps matches TRBD1 (6 bases). The J call may be faulty, since TRBJ2-7 better matches the DNA end. The length of the CDR3 is 13 residues. Germline assignment: CDR1 MNHEY and CDR2 SMNVEV (reference sequence). CDR3 nucleotide sequence: TGTGCCAGCAGTTTAGGGGGCCCCTACGAGCAGTACTTC. Residues: CASSLGGPYEQYF.

The V gene is TRBV4-1, the J gene TRBJ2-3, with 7 nucleotides matching TRBD1. J gave up 2 bases and V 4 bases, and 3 bases lay outside the gene matches. Germline CDR1 reads MGHRA; CDR2 reads YSYEKL. There are 14 residues in the CDR3. CDR3 sequence (DNA): TGCGCCAGCAGCCCACAGGGGCTCACAGATACGCAGTATTTT. Protein: CASSPQGLTDTQYF.

The rearrangement links TRBV4-1 to TRBJ2-5, with 11 bases identical to TRBD2. The DNA end lines up better with TRBJ2-7; the J call may be wrong. This CDR3 is 16 amino acids long. CDR1 and CDR2 (germline): MGHRA, YSYEKL. CDR3 sequence reads: CASSLTLAGDSYEQYF. Written as DNA, the CDR3 is TGCGCCAGCAGCCTAACACTAGCGGGGGACTCCTACGAGCAGTACTTC.

This clone was found a few times. The J gene is TRBJ1-2, the V gene TRBV27; a possible D gene is TRBD1 (6 bases). Per the germline V gene, CDR1 is MNHEY and CDR2 is SMNVEV (reference sequence). V lost 3 bases, J lost 5 bases, and 13 bases lay in between. The CDR3 length is 14 residues. The CDR3 reads CASSFGGAGYGYTF. CDR3 DNA sequence: TGTGCCAGCAGTTTCGGGGGGGCCGGATATGGCTACACCTTC.

CDR3 sequence: CASSARLGTSGIDEQFF. The CDR3 DNA reads as TGTGCCAGCAGTGCCCGACTGGGGACTAGCGGGATCGATGAGCAGTTCTTC. This chain links TRBV6-1 with TRBJ2-1, with 13 bases matching TRBD2. The CDR3 totals 17 residues. CDR1 and CDR2 from the germline V gene are MNHNS and SASEGT. The ends lost 4 bases at V and 8 bases at J; junction bases unmatched: 11.

The rearrangement uses TRBV14 and TRBJ2-1; tentative D call: TRBD1 (5 bases). The CDR3 is 15 amino acids. Trimming took off 1 base at V and 4 bases at J, with 11 bases between the two ends. Germline V gene sequence: CDR1 SGHDN, CDR2 FVKESK. The CDR3 DNA sequence: TGTGCCAGCAGCCAAGGGGCGACAGTTTACAATGAGCAGTTCTTC. Amino acids: CASSQGATVYNEQFF.

This clone has a single count. The chain's CDR3 is CASSDLVRGTEQYF. The CDR3 nucleotides are TGTGCCAGCAGTGACTTAGTCAGGGGAACCGAGCAGTACTTC. This rearrangement joins TRBV2 to TRBJ2-7, with D possibly matching TRBD1 (6 bases). The CDR3 is 14 residues long. V lost 3 bases and J 6 bases, leaving 15 bases between the germline ends. Germline V CDR1 and CDR2: SNHLY, FYNNEI.

The chain has TRBV25-1 and TRBJ2-1; 10 bases map to TRBD1. The germline CDR1 and CDR2 sequences are MGHDK and SYGVNS. J was trimmed by 7 bases and V by 7 bases; bases with no gene match: 16. The CDR3 extends over 17 amino acids. The CDR3 spells CASTGTGVRGSRNEQFF. CDR3 sequence (DNA): TGTGCCAGCACCGGGACAGGGGTCCGGGGATCTCGGAATGAGCAGTTCTTC.

CDR3 DNA: TGTGCCAGCAGTGGTTTAAGGGGGTTCAATGGCTACACCTTC. Encoded protein: CASSGLRGFNGYTF. This chain links TRBV27 with TRBJ1-2; D may be TRBD1 (6 bases). V lost 5 bases, J lost 6 bases, and 16 bases lay in between. CDR1 and CDR2 from the germline V gene are MNHEY and SMNVEV (reference sequence). The CDR3 has 14 residues.

The chain has TRBV19 and TRBJ2-3; D unresolved. The CDR3 totals 12 residues. Germline lookup yields CDR1 LNHDA and CDR2 SQIVND (reference sequence). V was pared by 9 bases and J by 6 bases, with 13 bases between. CDR3 sequence reads: CASRSVGDTQYF. In nucleotides, the CDR3 is TGTGCCAGCCGGAGCGTCGGTGATACGCAGTATTTT. The full variable domain, its missing parts supplied by reference TRBV19 and TRBJ2-3, is DGGITQSPKYLFRKEGQNVTLSCEQNLNHDAMYWYRQDPGQGLRLIYYSQIVNDFQKGDIAEGYSVSREKKESFPLTVTSAQKNPTAFYLCASRSVGDTQYFGPGTRLTVL.

This clone has just one count. Compared with germline, one end of the junction differs, possibly owing to a read error. The same CDR3 also results from other DNA sequences found in this sample. This chain links TRBV5-4 with TRBJ1-1, with a possible D match to TRBD1 (5 bases). Germline V lookup: CDR1 SGHNT, CDR2 YYREEE (reference sequence). The CDR3 loop spans 14 amino acids. The CDR3 region has the DNA TGTGCCAGCAGGCGGGACGGTTTGAACACTGAAGCCTTCTTT. As protein: CASRRDGLNTEAFF.

This sequence joins TRBV7-6 and TRBJ2-7; 13 positions agree with TRBD2. The germline V gene encodes CDR1 SGHVS and CDR2 FNYEAQ. There are 15 residues in the CDR3. V gave up 5 bases and J gave up 6 bases; unmatched junction bases: 7. The CDR3 is CASSPHGLAGVEQYF. In nucleotides, the CDR3 is TGTGCCAGCAGCCCACACGGACTAGCGGGAGTCGAGCAGTACTTC.

The genes are TRBV11-2 and TRBJ1-3; perhaps TRBD1 as D (6 bases). Germline V CDR1 and CDR2: SGHAT, FQNNGV. The CDR3 runs to 15 residues. Trimming removed 7 bases from V and 2 bases from J, with 15 bases in between. The CDR3 spells CASTHQQGAGNTIYF. CDR3 DNA sequence: TGTGCCAGCACTCATCAACAGGGTGCTGGAAACACCATATATTTT.

This chain links TRBV6-6 with TRBJ1-6; weak D call: TRBD1 (5 bases). This CDR3 spans 11 amino acids. Germline lookup yields CDR1 MNHNY and CDR2 SVGAGI (reference sequence). V was pared by 5 bases and J by 12 bases, with 8 bases between. CDR3 coding DNA: TGTGCCAGCAGTGTACAGGAACCCCTCCACTTT. The encoded protein is CASSVQEPLHF.

V gene TRBV19 combines with J gene TRBJ2-1, with D possibly TRBD2 on 5 matching bases. Deletions cut 2 bases from V and 0 bases from J, with 8 bases between. Germline loops: CDR1 LNHDA, CDR2 SQIVND (reference sequence). This CDR3 is built from 15 residues. This CDR3 reads CASSIFGDSYNEQFF. The CDR3 DNA follows: TGTGCCAGTAGTATATTCGGGGACTCCTACAATGAGCAGTTCTTC.

The chain employs TRBV28 and TRBJ2-1, with TRBD1 matching 7 bases. The CDR3 runs 16 residues. Germline trimming cut 5 bases from V and 0 bases from J; bases unmatched to any gene: 7. Germline CDR1 is MDHEN and CDR2 is SYDVKM. CDR3 sequence: CASSDLTGSSYNEQFF. The CDR3 nucleotides read TGTGCCAGCAGTGACCTGACAGGGAGCTCCTACAATGAGCAGTTCTTC.

The chain carries TRBV9 and TRBJ2-7; TRBD2 matches 15 bases. Trimming at V came to 0 bases and at J to 6 bases, leaving 4 bases not matched to a gene. This CDR3 region has 16 residues. Germline lookup yields CDR1 SGDLS and CDR2 YYNGEE. DNA of the CDR3: TGTGCCAGCAGCGTAGGGTCGGGACTAGCGGGAGGCGAGCAGTACTTC. As protein: CASSVGSGLAGGEQYF.

This sequence joins TRBV29-1 and TRBJ2-4, with 11 bases matching TRBD2. The V gene's germline CDR1 is SQVTM and CDR2 ANQGSEA. The CDR3 loop spans 14 amino acids. J lost 6 bases, V lost 3 bases, and 4 bases had no gene match. As DNA, the CDR3 is TGCAGCGTTGAGAGTGGACTAGCGGGAAACATTCAGTACTTC. Translated: CSVESGLAGNIQYF.

V usage is TRBV6-6 and J usage is TRBJ2-3; 13 bases line up with TRBD2. Germline-derived CDR1 and CDR2 are MNHNY and SVGAGI (reference sequence). V was pared by 5 bases and J by 7 bases, with 6 bases of the junction left unmatched. The CDR3 runs 15 residues. CDR3 loop: CASSLGTSGANTQYF. DNA of the CDR3: TGTGCCAGCAGTCTCGGGACTAGCGGGGCGAATACGCAGTATTTT.

The chain joins TRBV9 to TRBJ2-1, with D possibly matching TRBD2 (5 bases). The V end was cut by 0 bases, the J end by 2 bases, with 9 bases between. The V gene's germline CDR1 is SGDLS and CDR2 YYNGEE. This CDR3 has 15 amino acids. This CDR3 is CASSVAGLTYNEQFF. In DNA, the CDR3 is TGTGCCAGCAGCGTAGCGGGGTTGACCTACAATGAGCAGTTCTTC.

The genes are TRBV6-5 and TRBJ2-1; weak D call: TRBD2 (5 bases). The V end was cut by 5 bases, the J end by 1 base, with 6 bases between. The CDR3 contains 13 residues. CDR1 MNHEY and CDR2 SVGAGI come from the germline V gene. DNA for the CDR3: TGTGCCAGCAGTCCGGGGTCCTACAATGAGCAGTTCTTC. The encoded protein is CASSPGSYNEQFF.

This clone occurred a few times. This chain links TRBV29-1 with TRBJ2-1; 8 positions agree with TRBD2. Unmatched junction bases numbered 10, after V lost 4 bases and J lost 5 bases. Germline V gene lookup returns CDR1 SQVTM and CDR2 ANQGSEA. The CDR3 is 15 amino acids. The CDR3 coding sequence is TGCAGCGTTGCAGCACGACTAGCGTTAGACAATGAGCAGTTCTTC. It is translated as CSVAARLALDNEQFF.

The chain recombines TRBV5-1 with TRBJ2-7, with D perhaps matching TRBD2 (6 bases). The germline V gene has CDR1 SGHRS and CDR2 YFSETQ. Trimming removed 5 bases at V and 2 bases at J, with 17 bases between. The CDR3 spans 15 residues. This chain's CDR3 is CASSQGGTLAYEQYF. In nucleotides, the CDR3 is TGCGCCAGCAGTCAAGGCGGGACTCTCGCCTACGAGCAGTACTTC.

The chain joins TRBV15 to TRBJ2-6, with a tentative D call TRBD2 (5 bases). The CDR3 has 18 residues. Germline CDR1 reads LNHNV; CDR2 reads YYDKDF (reference sequence). Between the trimmed V and J ends, which lost 5 bases and 0 bases, there was a span of 17 bases. CDR3 nucleotides: TGTGCCACCAGCCCCCCGGGATTACCCTTCTCTGGGGCCAACGTCCTGACTTTC. This gives the protein CATSPPGLPFSGANVLTF.

In DNA, the CDR3 is TGTGCCAGCAGTTACTCCGGGGGGAATCCCTACAATGAGCAGTTCTTC. This translates into CASSYSGGNPYNEQFF. The V and J genes are TRBV6-5 and TRBJ2-1; 7 bases map to TRBD2. Trimming at V came to 0 bases and at J to 2 bases, leaving 4 bases not matched to a gene. CDR3 length: 16 amino acids. Germline V gene lookup returns CDR1 MNHEY and CDR2 SVGAGI.